The T cell receptor beta chain under discussion was sequenced for a study of T-cell reconstitution after alpha-beta-depleted transplantation in children. The V segment lost 6 bases and the J segment 5 bases; nucleotides outside the gene matches: 17. CDR3 length: 18 amino acids. Germline assignment: CDR1 SGHAT and CDR2 FQNNGV. Findings and caveats of the study: Where alpha-beta T cells came from about two months after transplant was reportedly several hundred expanded graft clones. It was surviving recipient T cells and thymic progenitors that gave some patients high TCRbeta diversity at day 60. Counts and diversity of T cells one year after transplant came mostly from newly produced T cells.

On this clonotype: The antigen is undetermined.

The authors prepared the TCRbeta library with unique molecular identifiers. MiXCR, run by TCRdb on the PCR reads, gives a single entry per CDR3 protein. The table shows some 550,000 distinct CDR3 sequences, with roughly 23% occurring only once. This chain uses TRBV11-2 with TRBJ2-1; TRBD1 matches 9 bases. Sequenced material: PBMCs, mostly from graft donor cells, taken 360 days after TCRalphabeta/CD19-depleted stem cell transplant. This clonotype originated in a boy less than two years old who had a stem cell transplant for acute myeloid leukemia, so the T cells may come from the graft donor. Here the CDR3 reads CASSRGTGNLVADNEQFF. The CDR3 region has the DNA TGTGCCAGCAGTCGAGGGACAGGGAACCTTGTTGCGGACAATGAGCAGTTCTTC.